The rows below give T cell receptor beta chains drawn from one sample of a study of cytomegalovirus exposure and HLA in healthy donors. Here immunoSEQ multiplex PCR was the method, and the copy in TCRdb shows in-frame clones only, minus some. Across about 200,000 clones, the top ten clones capture 0.74% of the sample. The specimen was PBMCs. The receptors originated from a boy between 5 and 17 years old in good health and CMV-seronegative. Each CDR3 is given with its conserved first and last residue.

len	v_gene	j_gene	CDR3aa
14	TRBV7-9	TRBJ2-5	CASSPRLVQETQYF
15	TRBV6-1	TRBJ1-5	CASTKTPTGGEVQHF
12	TRBV6-7	TRBJ1-1	CASKLPGVEAFF
15	TRBV21-1	TRBJ2-7	CASSTRDRTSYEQYF
17	TRBV4-1	TRBJ1-5	CASSQESARGGNQPQHF
13	TRBV7-3	TRBJ1-1	CASSGTGITEAFF
15	TRBV7-2	TRBJ1-1	CASSLGGTLNTEAFF
14	TRBV13	TRBJ2-1	CASSSGGSYNEQFF
14	TRBV5-4	TRBJ1-4	CASSSRQGDEKLFF
17	TRBV14	TRBJ2-2	CASSQDPGRGIAGELFF
12	TRBV6-6	TRBJ1-1	CASSHKQIEAFF
16	TRBV7-2	TRBJ1-2	CASSLAMRDPGSGYTF
18	TRBV7-3	TRBJ2-2	CASSRYAPGQGASGELFF
14	TRBV7-3	TRBJ2-2	CASSLDWNTGELFF
14	TRBV13	TRBJ2-7	CASSPGHQPYEQYF